The source of this T cell receptor (beta chain) is a study of control samples from healthy donors and cancer patients. The method was immunoSEQ multiplex PCR; TCRdb's version includes in-frame clones alone and lacks a portion of them. The table lists 100,000 to 150,000 clones, about 92% of them singletons. V shed 5 bases, J shed 0 bases, and the junction held 5 bases outside the gene matches. CDR3 length equals 15 residues. Germline CDR1 is SNHLY and CDR2 is FYNNEI. The chain couples TRBV2 to TRBJ1-1; 8 nucleotides match TRBD1. Sequencing used PBMCs. This receptor was obtained from a man older than 75 with head and neck cancer. The CDR3 region has the DNA TGTGCCAGCAGTAGCCCGGGACAGGTGAACACTGAAGCTTTCTTT. Protein product: CASSSPGQVNTEAFF. Full variable domain (outside the CDR3, taken from reference TRBV2 and TRBJ1-1): EPEVTQTPSHQVTQMGQEVILRCVPISNHLYFYWYRQILGQKVEFLVSFYNNEISEKSEIFDDQFSVERPDGSNFTLKIRSTKLEDSAMYFCASSSPGQVNTEAFFGQGTRLTVV.